This TCR beta chain derives from a study of OX40 agonist ivuxolimab in advanced cancers. Study-level information: Dose-escalation subjects each had hepatocellular carcinoma, melanoma, renal cell or head and neck cancer.

Here immunoSEQ multiplex PCR was the method, and the copy in TCRdb shows in-frame clones only, minus some. The data hold about 49,000 clones, with 85% observed a single time. As to this clone: Its target is not known.

Findings and caveats of the study: The specificity for antigen of the expanded peripheral T cells was not determined. Low clonal expansion, among the lowest seen, marked partial responders at 0.1-3.0 mg/kg.

Looked up from germline, CDR1 is LGHNA and CDR2 is YSLEER. This CDR3 comprises 20 residues. The V and J ends lost 1 base and 0 bases, in that order; junction bases with no gene match: 14. The chain couples TRBV4-3 to TRBJ2-1; 8 bases map to TRBD1. The input for sequencing was CD4+ or CD8+ T cells sorted from blood, taken in a trial of the OX40 agonist ivuxolimab. The receptor comes from an adult with an advanced solid tumor such as melanoma, head and neck, liver or kidney cancer. The CDR3 bases are TGCGCCAGCAGCCAAGTACTTGTCGGCAGGGGGCATTCCTCCTACAATGAGCAGTTCTTC. This codes for CASSQVLVGRGHSSYNEQFF.